This T cell receptor beta chain stems from a study of blood T cell repertoires in COVID-19. Study-level information: Acute and convalescent COVID-19 samples came from the United States, Italy and Spain.

V was trimmed by 5 bases and J by 7 bases, leaving 18 bases between them. There are 14 residues in the CDR3. The germline gives CDR1 GTSNPN, CDR2 SVGIG (reference sequence). How the authors handled the data: Quantification of nucleated cells was approximated via reference gene primer amplification. The protocol was immunoSEQ multiplex PCR, while the TCRdb copy is restricted to in-frame clones and leaves out a portion. The V and J calls and clone size are taken from that table; D and trimming were inferred from the DNA. The repertoire holds around 46,000 clones, around 90% seen once, with less than 8.5% in the top ten.

The chain has TRBV30 and TRBJ2-1, with D possibly matching TRBD1 (6 bases). The material sequenced was peripheral blood. The receptor was isolated from a middle-aged man with acute or convalescent COVID-19. In DNA, the CDR3 is TGTGCCTGGGGCACAGGGCTAGAGGTGAATGAGCAGTTCTTC. This encodes CAWGTGLEVNEQFF.